Below, 7 T cell receptor beta chains from the same sample are listed, as sequenced in a study of T cell responses to AZD1222 COVID-19 vaccine. Assay used: immunoSEQ multiplex PCR; TCRdb lists only in-frame clones, some missing. The sample includes 150,000 to 200,000 clones, approximately 90% of them seen just once. The material was peripheral blood, obtained 28 days after the second AZD1222 dose. These receptors all come from an adult who received the AZD1222 COVID-19 vaccine.

The chain uses TRBV28 and TRBJ1-2, with 7 positions matching TRBD1. With 5 bases clipped from V and 8 bases from J, the junction kept 8 bases outside the gene matches. The V gene's germline CDR1 is MDHEN and CDR2 SYDVKM. This CDR3 has 13 amino acids. This chain's CDR3 is CASSITGVSGYTF. In nucleotides, the CDR3 is TGTGCCAGCAGTATCACAGGGGTCAGCGGCTACACCTTC.

The V gene is TRBV7-9, the J gene TRBJ2-5, with a possible D match to TRBD1 (5 bases). The V gene's germline CDR1 is SEHNR and CDR2 FQNEAQ (reference sequence). The length of the CDR3 is 17 residues. The germline V and J ends were trimmed by 5 bases and 1 base, with 20 bases remaining between them. CDR3: CASSPQKGQVLQETQYF. The CDR3 DNA reads TGTGCCAGCAGCCCACAAAAGGGGCAGGTCCTCCAAGAGACCCAGTACTTC.

This chain joins TRBV15 and TRBJ1-6, with D possibly TRBD1 on 5 matching bases. The CDR3 sequence is 14 residues long. Trimming took off 8 bases at V and 10 bases at J, with 18 bases between the two ends. Germline CDR1 and CDR2: LNHNV and YYDKDF (reference sequence). The CDR3 DNA reads TGTGCCACCCGGGGACCAGGTGTGGGGTCACCCCTCCACTTT. Protein product: CATRGPGVGSPLHF.

V is TRBV6-6 and J is TRBJ1-3, with D possibly matching TRBD1 (6 bases). Trimming took 3 bases from V and 2 from J, leaving 11 bases between them. CDR1 and CDR2 from the germline V gene are MNHNY and SVGAGI (reference sequence). The CDR3 loop spans 15 amino acids. In nucleotides, the CDR3 is TGTGCCAGCAGTTATATGGCAGGGGCTGGAAACACCATATATTTT. It is translated as CASSYMAGAGNTIYF.

V and J are TRBV9 and TRBJ2-3; 7 bases match TRBD1. Germline assignment: CDR1 SGDLS and CDR2 YYNGEE. The CDR3 sequence is 18 residues long. Losses at the gene ends were 2 bases for V and 4 bases for J; bases not matched to a gene: 16. The CDR3 nucleotides read TGTGCCAGCAGCGTCCACGGAGAGGGGGCATCAGGTGCAGATACGCAGTATTTT. It is translated as CASSVHGEGASGADTQYF.

The chain joins TRBV21-1 to TRBJ1-1; the D call in the table, TRBD1, was not verified against the DNA. TRBV21-1 is a known pseudogene. CDR3 length: 13 amino acids. CDR3: CASSSRDREGAFF. CDR3 bases: TGTGCCAGCAGCTCCCGGGACAGGGAGGGAGCTTTCTTT.

V and J are TRBV9 and TRBJ2-7; D may correspond to TRBD1 or TRBD2 (5 bases each). The CDR3 runs to 14 residues. From germline, CDR1 is SGDLS and CDR2 YYNGEE. The V and J ends lost 0 bases and 5 bases respectively, with 12 bases between them. The CDR3 region has the DNA TGTGCCAGCAGCGTAGCGGGGACGAGCGACGAGCAGTACTTC. Amino acid sequence: CASSVAGTSDEQYF.